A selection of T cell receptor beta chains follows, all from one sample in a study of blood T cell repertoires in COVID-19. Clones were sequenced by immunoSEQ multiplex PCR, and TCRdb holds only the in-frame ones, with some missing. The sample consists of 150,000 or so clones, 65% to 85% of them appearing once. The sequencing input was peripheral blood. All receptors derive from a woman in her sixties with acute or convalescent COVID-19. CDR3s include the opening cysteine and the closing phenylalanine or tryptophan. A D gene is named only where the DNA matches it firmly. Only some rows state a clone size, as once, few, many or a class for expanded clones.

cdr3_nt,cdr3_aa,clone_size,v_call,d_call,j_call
TGTGCCAGCTCAGCGGGACAGGTCTCTGAAGCTTTCTTT,CASSAGQVSEAFF,once,TRBV18,TRBD1,TRBJ1-1
TGTGCCAGCAGTTTCTCGACTCGGAGGGAGACCCAGTACTTC,CASSFSTRRETQYF,few,TRBV27,-,TRBJ2-5
TGCGCCAGCAGCTTGACAGGGAGAGGGACTGAAGCTTTCTTT,CASSLTGRGTEAFF,few,TRBV5-1,-,TRBJ1-1
TGTGCCAGCAGCGTCGGGGTGAGCTCCTACAATGAGCAGTTCTTC,CASSVGVSSYNEQFF,few,TRBV9,-,TRBJ2-1
TGCGCCAGCAGCCAAGGGACCGACGGGGAGCTTCAGCCCCAGCATTTT,CASSQGTDGELQPQHF,-,TRBV4-1,-,TRBJ1-5
TGTGCCAGCAGCGTAAGTCTAGCGGGCAACCAAGAGACCCAGTACTTC,CASSVSLAGNQETQYF,-,TRBV9,TRBD2,TRBJ2-5
TGTGCCAGCAGTTACTCCCTGATGCTTTTCGGGAACCCGAGAAATGAGCAGTTCTTC,CASSYSLMLFGNPRNEQFF,-,TRBV6-2/TRBV6-3,-,TRBJ2-1
TGTGCCAGCTTTAGTTTTGTGGCGGGAGTTGACGAGCAGTACTTC,CASFSFVAGVDEQYF,-,TRBV28,TRBD2,TRBJ2-7
TGTGCCAGCAGCTCAGGGGTCTACGAGCAGTACTTC,CASSSGVYEQYF,once,TRBV7-9,-,TRBJ2-7
TGTGCCAGCTCGAGCGGGGGTAACTATGGCTACACCTTC,CASSSGGNYGYTF,-,TRBV18,-,TRBJ1-2
TGCAGCGTTGAAGATACCGTCCCCGGGAAAGCTTTCTTT,CSVEDTVPGKAFF,-,TRBV29-1,-,TRBJ1-1
TGTGCCAGCAGTTATTACAGGGGGAGCAATCAGCCCCAGCATTTT,CASSYYRGSNQPQHF,-,TRBV6-5,TRBD1,TRBJ1-5
TGTGCCAGCGGGAAACAGGGCTACGAGCAGTACTTC,CASGKQGYEQYF,-,TRBV14,-,TRBJ2-7
TGTGCCAGCAGCTTTGGGGGACTTACAGGGGTGAATGAGCAGTTCTTC,CASSFGGLTGVNEQFF,-,TRBV5-6,-,TRBJ2-1
TGTGCCAGCAGTCCGGGACTAGCGGGAATCTACGAGCAGTACTTC,CASSPGLAGIYEQYF,-,TRBV28,TRBD2,TRBJ2-7
TGCGCCAGCAGCGGAATGACTCTCGGAAGCTCCTACAATGAGCAGTTCTTC,CASSGMTLGSSYNEQFF,-,TRBV5-1,-,TRBJ2-1
TGTGCCAGCAGCCAAGGTATAGGTAGCGCTGCGCAGTACTTC,CASSQGIGSAAQYF,-,TRBV14,-,TRBJ2-7
TGTGCCAGCAGTTTATTGGGGAGAGAGACCCAGTACTTC,CASSLLGRETQYF,-,TRBV12-3/TRBV12-4,-,TRBJ2-5
TGTGCCAGCAGTTCGAACCCAGGGAGGGGAGCTAGCTATGGCTACACCTTC,CASSSNPGRGASYGYTF,-,TRBV5-4,-,TRBJ1-2
TGTGCCAGCAGCTCAGACAGGCTACTCACTGAAGCTTTCTTT,CASSSDRLLTEAFF,-,TRBV7-2,-,TRBJ1-1
TGTGCCAGCAGTTCAGGGTTTGCTATGAACACTGAAGCTTTCTTT,CASSSGFAMNTEAFF,-,TRBV2,-,TRBJ1-1
TGTGCCAGCAGTCTGCTTCAGGGGTCCACTGAAGCTTTCTTT,CASSLLQGSTEAFF,-,TRBV28,-,TRBJ1-1
TGTGCCAGCAGTTACGGGGGGGTTAGCTCCTACGAGCAGTACTTC,CASSYGGVSSYEQYF,-,TRBV6-2/TRBV6-3,TRBD2,TRBJ2-7
TGTGCCAGCAGTTCGGTACAGGGCAGAGGATCACCCCTCCACTTT,CASSSVQGRGSPLHF,-,TRBV28,-,TRBJ1-6
TGTGCCAGCAGCGAGGGGGGAGGGGAACTGTTTTTT,CASSEGGGELFF,few,TRBV9,-,TRBJ1-4
TGTGCCAGCAGAGCCCGCCACAGGGAAATCGGTAAAGCTTTCTTT,CASRARHREIGKAFF,few,TRBV6-4,-,TRBJ1-1
TGTGCCACCAGTGATTCCCGGGGTAACACCTACGAGCAGTACTTC,CATSDSRGNTYEQYF,-,TRBV24-1,-,TRBJ2-7
TGCGCCAGCAGCTTGGTAGGACAGTGGAACACTGAAGCTTTCTTT,CASSLVGQWNTEAFF,once,TRBV5-1,-,TRBJ1-1
TGTGCCAGCAGCACGAGGGCGGGGTGGCTAACCTACGAGCAGTACTTC,CASSTRAGWLTYEQYF,-,TRBV5-6,-,TRBJ2-7
TGTGCCAGCAGCGTAGGTCCGGGTTCCAATGAGCAGTTCTTC,CASSVGPGSNEQFF,-,TRBV9,-,TRBJ2-1
TGTGCCAGTAGCGGGGGGCGGCGGCAGGGTGGCAATCAGCCCCAGCATTTT,CASSGGRRQGGNQPQHF,-,TRBV19,-,TRBJ1-5
TGTGCCTGGAGTAGAACAGGGAACTATGGCTACACCTTC,CAWSRTGNYGYTF,-,TRBV30,-,TRBJ1-2
TGTGCCAGCAGCCAAGCGGACAGGGAGACCCAGTACTTC,CASSQADRETQYF,-,TRBV3-1/TRBV3-2,TRBD1,TRBJ2-5
TGTGCCAGCAGCTTATTCATCCCCGGCCAGGGGCATGAGCAGTTCTTC,CASSLFIPGQGHEQFF,-,TRBV7-6,-,TRBJ2-1
TGTGCCAGCAGTGAAGGGACAATCTACTACGAGCAGTACTTC,CASSEGTIYYEQYF,-,TRBV2,-,TRBJ2-7
TGTGCCAGCAGTTTACTAGCGAGTGGGAACGAGCAGTACTTC,CASSLLASGNEQYF,-,TRBV27,-,TRBJ2-7
TGTGCCAGCAGGACCTCATGGGGGACAGGGAACACAGATACGCAGTATTTT,CASRTSWGTGNTDTQYF,-,TRBV28,TRBD1,TRBJ2-3
TGTGCCAGCAGTTACGGTGGGGGGGAGGGAAACACCATATATTTT,CASSYGGGEGNTIYF,-,TRBV6-5,-,TRBJ1-3
TGTGCCAGCAGTTCCCCCGGGACAGGGAGCTACGAGCAGTACTTC,CASSSPGTGSYEQYF,-,TRBV28,TRBD1,TRBJ2-7
TGCGCCAGCAGCCGATTCGAGACAGGGGTTAATTCACCCCTCCACTTT,CASSRFETGVNSPLHF,-,TRBV4-1,TRBD1,TRBJ1-6
TGTGCCATCATCTCGGAGGAAGAGGGCTACACCTTC,CAIISEEEGYTF,-,TRBV10-3,-,TRBJ1-2
TGTGCCAGCAGCGTTACGACTAGCGGCTCTCCACGGGCCTTC,CASSVTTSGSPRAF,-,TRBV9,TRBD2,TRBJ2-7
TGTGCCATCCCAAAGAACAGAATCGAGCAGTACTTC,CAIPKNRIEQYF,-,TRBV10-3,-,TRBJ2-7
TGTGCCAGCAGTTTCTTAGCGGGAGTGTCAGATACGCAGTATTTT,CASSFLAGVSDTQYF,-,TRBV28,TRBD2,TRBJ2-3
TGCGCCAGCAGCTTGGGGACAGGGGTGGCTTTCTTT,CASSLGTGVAFF,-,TRBV5-1,TRBD1,TRBJ1-1
TGTGCCAGTAGTTCCAGGATTAAGGCCAACTCCTACAATGAGCAGTTCTTC,CASSSRIKANSYNEQFF,-,TRBV19,-,TRBJ2-1
TGTGCCAGTAGGATCTACGGGGAAAACACTGAAGCTTTCTTT,CASRIYGENTEAFF,-,TRBV19,-,TRBJ1-1
TGTGCCAGCAGTTATTTGGCCTCTGGGGCCAACGTCCTGACTTTC,CASSYLASGANVLTF,-,TRBV27,-,TRBJ2-6
TGTGCCAGCAGTCACGCAGGACAGACCTACGAGCAGTACTTC,CASSHAGQTYEQYF,-,TRBV6-5,-,TRBJ2-7
TGCGCCAGCAGCTTACACCGGGACACGGGTAACTACGAGCAGTACTTC,CASSLHRDTGNYEQYF,-,TRBV5-1,-,TRBJ2-7
TGCGCCAGCACGGGAATCACTATAAAGGACGAGCAGTACTTC,CASTGITIKDEQYF,-,TRBV10-2,-,TRBJ2-7
TGTGCCAGCAGCCAACTCTTAGGACAGGGCGGCTACGAGCAGTACTTC,CASSQLLGQGGYEQYF,few,TRBV11-2,TRBD1,TRBJ2-7
TGTGCCAGCAGTCCGACAGGGAACTATGGCTACACCTTC,CASSPTGNYGYTF,once,TRBV6-1,TRBD1,TRBJ1-2
TGTGCTAGTGGGCGGTCTGGCGCAGATACGCAGTATTTT,CASGRSGADTQYF,-,TRBV12-5,-,TRBJ2-3
TGCGCCAGCAGCCAAGCTGTGAACACTGAAGCTTTCTTT,CASSQAVNTEAFF,-,TRBV4-3,-,TRBJ1-1